This TCR beta chain was recovered during a study of shared clonotypes between healthy human individuals. For each subset, genomic DNA was distributed in equal portions over several immunoSEQ plates. Clones were sequenced by immunoSEQ multiplex PCR, and TCRdb holds only the in-frame ones, with some missing. Here the sample spans some 500,000 clones, more than 70% being singletons. The CDR3 has 16 residues. Only Caucasian adults living in Nashville, Tennessee served as donors. The specimen sequenced was PBMCs. The clonotype comes from a woman in her thirties or forties in good health. Some clones in this sample may be carry-over from other donors' samples. The chain uses TRBV21-1 and TRBJ2-1; the listed D gene, TRBD2, was not tested against the DNA. TRBV21-1 has pseudogene status. In DNA, the CDR3 is TGTGCCAGCAGCAAAGCCGGGACTACCGTCGGCAATGAGCAGTTCTTC. Translation gives CASSKAGTTVGNEQFF.